A single sample gave rise to the 31 T cell receptor beta chains below, sequenced in a study of T cells in tuberculosis. Time point specified: new active TB diagnosis, blood taken before or within 7 days of starting treatment. The data were produced by immunoSEQ multiplex PCR, yet TCRdb's version contains in-frame clones alone and is incomplete. Of 30,000 to 40,000 clones listed, approximately 94% are singletons. Sequenced here: PBMCs, sampled at tuberculosis diagnosis. The receptors shown here come from an adult with tuberculosis.

The rearrangement uses TRBV15 and TRBJ1-5; D gene uncertain. CDR3 length equals 14 residues. V was cut by 0 bases and J by 1 base, with 4 bases left in between. CDR1 and CDR2 (germline): LNHNV, YYDKDF (reference sequence). The CDR3 region is CATSRDLSNQPQHF. The CDR3 DNA reads as TGTGCCACCAGCAGAGATCTGAGCAATCAGCCCCAGCATTTT. The variable domain in full, completed from reference TRBV15 and TRBJ1-5, reads DAMVIQNPRYQVTQFGKPVTLSCSQTLNHNVMYWYQQKSSQAPKLLFHYYDKDFNNEADTPDNFQSRRPNTSFCFLDIRSPGLGDTAMYLCATSRDLSNQPQHFGDGTRLSIL.

This chain uses TRBV5-6 with TRBJ2-1; unclear D gene. Germline V lookup: CDR1 SGHDT, CDR2 YYEEEE. This CDR3 region has 15 residues. V lost 0 bases and J lost 5, with 12 bases in between. CDR3 bases: TGTGCCAGCAGCTTGGCCTGGGCGCCAGACAATGAGCAGTTCTTC. Translating gives CASSLAWAPDNEQFF.

The V call is TRBV11-2, the J call TRBJ1-1; the D is unclear. CDR3 size: 13 residues. Trimming stripped 3 bases from V and 1 base from J, with 6 bases between. CDR1 SGHAT and CDR2 FQNNGV come from the germline V gene. The CDR3 sequence is CASSFSENTEAFF. The CDR3 nucleotides are TGTGCCAGCAGCTTCTCAGAGAACACTGAAGCTTTCTTT.

V usage is TRBV9 and J usage is TRBJ2-5, with TRBD2 identical over 9 bases. The CDR3 covers 15 residues. The V and J ends lost 10 bases and 5 bases, in that order; junction bases with no gene match: 15. Per the germline V gene, CDR1 is SGDLS and CDR2 is YYNGEE. The CDR3 bases are TGTGCCTCATCATACGGGACTAGCATGTCGGAGACCCAGTACTTC. This codes for CASSYGTSMSETQYF.

The chain employs TRBV30 and TRBJ1-1, with 7 bases aligning to TRBD1. V shed 0 bases and J 5 bases; nucleotides not matched to a gene: 3. The germline CDR1 and CDR2 sequences are GTSNPN and SVGIG (reference sequence). The CDR3 length is 13 residues. CDR3 region: CAWSVRGETEAFF. CDR3 nucleotide sequence: TGTGCCTGGAGTGTCAGGGGGGAAACTGAAGCTTTCTTT.

This chain connects TRBV9 to TRBJ2-1, with 7 positions matching TRBD2. The junction had 11 bases not matched to a gene; V was cut back by 3 bases and J by 8 bases. Germline V CDR1 and CDR2: SGDLS, YYNGEE. There are 15 residues in the CDR3. The CDR3 sequence: CASSASGTLGDEQFF. DNA for the CDR3: TGTGCCAGCAGCGCGAGCGGGACCCTCGGCGATGAGCAGTTCTTC. The full variable domain, in which reference TRBV9 and TRBJ2-1 provide the parts outside the CDR3, is DSGVTQTPKHLITATGQRVTLRCSPRSGDLSVYWYQQSLDQGLQFLIQYYNGEERAKGNILERFSAQQFPDLHSELNLSSLELGDSALYFCASSASGTLGDEQFFGPGTRLTVL.

The chain employs TRBV5-1 and TRBJ2-7; a possible D gene is TRBD1 (6 bases). The CDR3 runs 18 residues. The V end was cut by 5 bases, the J end by 2 bases, with 26 bases between. Germline CDR1 and CDR2: SGHRS and YFSETQ. The CDR3 coding sequence is TGCGCCAGCAGGCATTGGTGGCCACAGGGAAATAAGCCCTACGAGCAGTACTTC. The encoded protein is CASRHWWPQGNKPYEQYF.

The rearrangement links TRBV14 to TRBJ1-1; 11 bases agree with TRBD1. V lost 5 bases and J lost 0; bases outside the gene matches: 5. This CDR3 contains 16 residues. CDR1 and CDR2 (germline): SGHDN, FVKESK. The CDR3 region is CASSDGQGALNTEAFF. CDR3 DNA sequence: TGTGCCAGCAGCGACGGACAGGGGGCTCTGAACACTGAAGCTTTCTTT.

This clone was recorded only once. The chain combines TRBV9 with TRBJ1-2; possible D gene TRBD1, 6 bases. The V end was cut by 3 bases, the J end by 8 bases, with 20 bases between. Germline V CDR1 and CDR2: SGDLS, YYNGEE. This CDR3 region has 15 residues. The CDR3 sequence: CASSANPQGEGGYTF. The CDR3 DNA reads as TGTGCCAGCAGCGCGAACCCACAGGGCGAGGGGGGCTACACCTTC.

A single count supports this clone. This chain uses TRBV11-2 with TRBJ1-4, with D perhaps TRBD1 (6 bases). The CDR3 is 14 residues long. Trimming removed 3 bases at V and 7 bases at J, with 12 bases between. Germline CDR1 is SGHAT and CDR2 is FQNNGV. CDR3 nucleotide sequence: TGTGCCAGCAGCTTTACGGGGGGCGGTGAAAAACTGTTTTTT. Its protein is CASSFTGGGEKLFF.

The rearrangement uses TRBV19 and TRBJ2-7; TRBD1 is a possible D gene (7 bases). The CDR3 runs 15 residues. Germline V gene data show CDR1 as LNHDA and CDR2 as SQIVND (reference sequence). V was trimmed by 3 bases and J by 3 bases, leaving 15 bases between them. DNA of the CDR3: TGTGCCAGTAGTATTTCAGGGGGGCAGTACTACGAGCAGTACTTC. It translates to CASSISGGQYYEQYF.

This chain links TRBV11-2 with TRBJ1-4; 7 bases map to TRBD1. Germline assignment: CDR1 SGHAT and CDR2 FQNNGV. J lost 0 bases, V lost 5 bases, and 12 bases had no gene match. The CDR3 has 18 amino acids. CDR3 coding DNA: TGTGCCAGCAGCACCCACAGGGGACCCCAGACAACTAATGAAAAACTGTTTTTT. Translating it yields CASSTHRGPQTTNEKLFF.

The V call is TRBV15, the J call TRBJ2-1; D might be TRBD2 (7 bases). Germline values: CDR1 LNHNV, CDR2 YYDKDF (reference sequence). The CDR3 runs to 17 residues. V lost 3 bases and J lost 7, with 22 bases in between. The CDR3 is CATSRGGLADLGNEQFF. CDR3 nucleotide sequence: TGTGCCACCAGCAGGGGGGGCCTAGCGGACCTCGGGAATGAGCAGTTCTTC.

The V and J genes are TRBV30 and TRBJ2-6; TRBD1 is a possible D gene (7 bases). This CDR3 is built from 17 residues. Trimming removed 7 bases from V and 1 base from J, with 20 bases in between. Germline CDR1 is GTSNPN and CDR2 is SVGIG (reference sequence). The CDR3 region is CASSRGVTESGANVLTF. CDR3 nucleotide sequence: TGTGCCTCCTCCAGGGGGGTGACGGAATCTGGGGCCAACGTCCTGACTTTC.

The rearrangement uses TRBV7-8 and TRBJ1-2, with a weak D call TRBD1 (5 bases). V was clipped by 2 bases and J by 0 bases, with 16 bases between them. Germline V gene sequence: CDR1 SGHVS, CDR2 FQNEAQ. This CDR3 contains 17 residues. The chain's CDR3 is CASSLLLDTSTNYGYTF. In nucleotides, the CDR3 is TGTGCCAGCAGCTTACTCCTGGACACCTCAACTAACTATGGCTACACCTTC.

The chain has TRBV29-1 and TRBJ2-7; 7 positions match TRBD1. Germline-derived CDR1 and CDR2 are SQVTM and ANQGSEA. The V and J ends lost 6 bases and 4 bases, in that order; junction bases with no gene match: 3. The CDR3 length is 11 residues. The CDR3 DNA follows: TGCAGCGTCTCGGACAGGTACGAGCAGTACTTC. It encodes CSVSDRYEQYF.

The J gene is TRBJ1-2, the V gene TRBV2; D is unclear. Germline CDR1 SNHLY, CDR2 FYNNEI. Deletions cut 5 bases from V and 2 bases from J, with 9 bases between. This CDR3 contains 13 residues. The CDR3: CASSRTENYGYTF. CDR3 DNA sequence: TGTGCCAGCAGTCGGACTGAAAACTATGGCTACACCTTC.

This rearrangement joins TRBV28 to TRBJ2-7; 10 positions match TRBD2. The CDR3 is 16 amino acids. In germline, CDR1 is MDHEN, CDR2 SYDVKM. After removal of 8 bases from V and 1 base from J, the junction contained 11 bases not matched to a gene. CDR3 amino acids: CASASPASGSSYEQYF. For the CDR3, the DNA is TGTGCCAGCGCCTCTCCGGCTAGCGGGAGTTCCTACGAGCAGTACTTC.

The gene calls are TRBV2 and TRBJ1-1, with D possibly matching TRBD1 (6 bases). This CDR3 has 14 residues. Trimming removed 2 bases at V and 2 bases at J, with 9 bases between. Germline CDR1 SNHLY, CDR2 FYNNEI. CDR3 protein: CASSELGANTEAFF. In nucleotides, the CDR3 is TGTGCCAGCAGTGAATTGGGGGCAAACACTGAAGCTTTCTTT.

V gene TRBV19 combines with J gene TRBJ1-3; no firm D call. The CDR3 consists of 13 residues. CDR1 is LNHDA, CDR2 SQIVND, per germline (reference sequence). Trimming left V 10 bases short and J 3 bases short, with 13 bases between. CDR3 region: CATQRDFGNTIYF. The CDR3 nucleotides are TGTGCCACCCAAAGAGATTTTGGAAACACCATATATTTT.

The V call is TRBV5-6, the J call TRBJ2-1; D is perhaps TRBD2 (6 bases). V shed 1 base and J shed 0 bases, with 11 bases lying between them. Germline assignment: CDR1 SGHDT and CDR2 YYEEEE. The CDR3 length is 16 residues. CDR3 sequence: CASSLMGLHSYNEQFF. Written as DNA, the CDR3 is TGTGCCAGCAGCTTGATGGGACTCCACTCCTACAATGAGCAGTTCTTC.

V gene TRBV30 combines with J gene TRBJ1-3; 7 bases align to TRBD1. Germline V gene lookup returns CDR1 GTSNPN and CDR2 SVGIG (reference sequence). V trimming: 0 bases; J trimming: 3 bases; junction bases outside the gene matches: 2. The length of the CDR3 is 14 residues. CDR3 region: CAWSVQGVGNTIYF. Here the CDR3 DNA reads TGTGCCTGGAGTGTTCAGGGGGTTGGAAACACCATATATTTT.

The count of this clone is one. The chain carries TRBV13 and TRBJ2-3; a weak D match, TRBD2 (5 bases). V lost 2 bases, J lost 0 bases, and 9 bases lay in between. CDR3 length equals 15 residues. Per the germline V gene, CDR1 is PRHDT and CDR2 is FYEKMQ (reference sequence). CDR3 coding DNA: TGTGCCAGCAGCTTAACGGGGTCCAGCACAGATACGCAGTATTTT. This translates into CASSLTGSSTDTQYF.

The rearrangement links TRBV6-1 to TRBJ1-2; maybe TRBD1 (5 bases). CDR3 length: 18 amino acids. The germline V and J ends were trimmed by 3 bases and 0 bases, with 20 bases remaining between them. Germline values: CDR1 MNHNS, CDR2 SASEGT. The CDR3 region is CASSDARGSRVANYGYTF. As DNA, the CDR3 is TGTGCCAGCAGTGACGCTCGGGGGTCTAGGGTAGCTAACTATGGCTACACCTTC.

This rearrangement joins TRBV11-3 to TRBJ1-1; tentative D call: TRBD1 (5 bases). The length of the CDR3 is 13 residues. The germline V gene has CDR1 SGHNT and CDR2 YENEEA. Trimming removed 5 bases from V and 0 bases from J, with 7 bases in between. For the CDR3, the DNA is TGTGCCAGCAGCCAAGGGGTGAACACTGAAGCTTTCTTT. Its translation is CASSQGVNTEAFF.

The chain recombines TRBV2 with TRBJ2-1; D call uncertain. V dropped 1 base and J dropped 0 bases, with 4 bases sitting between them. Germline V gives CDR1 SNHLY, CDR2 FYNNEI. The length of the CDR3 is 14 residues. The CDR3 coding sequence is TGTGCCAGCAGTGAAGTGAGCTCCTACAATGAGCAGTTCTTC. Translation gives CASSEVSSYNEQFF. The variable domain in full, with the rest retrieved from reference TRBV2 and TRBJ2-1, is EPEVTQTPSHQVTQMGQEVILRCVPISNHLYFYWYRQILGQKVEFLVSFYNNEISEKSEIFDDQFSVERPDGSNFTLKIRSTKLEDSAMYFCASSEVSSYNEQFFGPGTRLTVL.

Written as DNA, the CDR3 is TGTGCCAGCAGTCCACTCGACAGGGAGGGAAACACCATATATTTT. The encoded protein is CASSPLDREGNTIYF. This chain connects TRBV6-1 to TRBJ1-3; 7 nucleotides align to TRBD1. Germline assignment: CDR1 MNHNS and CDR2 SASEGT. The CDR3 spans 15 residues. V was pared by 5 bases and J by 4 bases, with 8 bases of the junction left unmatched.

V is TRBV19 and J is TRBJ1-1, with D unclear. CDR3 length: 14 amino acids. Trimming shortened V by 3 bases and J by 1 base, and 9 bases separated the two germline ends. Per the germline V gene, CDR1 is LNHDA and CDR2 is SQIVND (reference sequence). The CDR3 sequence is CASSISRSNTEAFF. CDR3 bases: TGTGCCAGTAGTATCTCTCGGTCGAACACTGAAGCTTTCTTT.

This chain uses TRBV11-2 with TRBJ1-6; D is unclear. The CDR3 consists of 12 residues. Trimming took 4 bases from V and 6 from J, leaving 4 bases between them. Germline V gene lookup returns CDR1 SGHAT and CDR2 FQNNGV. The DNA of the CDR3 is TGTGCCAGCAGCTCGTCTAATTCACCCCTCCACTTT. This codes for CASSSSNSPLHF.

This clone was seen only once. The V and J genes are TRBV27 and TRBJ2-5; D is perhaps TRBD1 (6 bases). Looked up from germline, CDR1 is MNHEY and CDR2 is SMNVEV (reference sequence). The ends were cut back, 1 base at V and 1 base at J, with 7 bases in the middle. This CDR3 region has 14 residues. The CDR3 sequence: CASSLLGGQETQYF. The CDR3 nucleotides are TGTGCCAGCAGTTTATTAGGGGGCCAAGAGACCCAGTACTTC.

V and J are TRBV18 and TRBJ2-5; D is perhaps TRBD1 (6 bases). Trimming took off 3 bases at V and 9 bases at J, with 11 bases between the two ends. The germline CDR1 and CDR2 sequences are KGHSH and LQKENI. The CDR3 is made up of 12 amino acids. This CDR3 is CASSPSGVAQYF. In DNA form, the CDR3 reads TGTGCCAGCTCACCCTCAGGGGTGGCCCAGTACTTC.